Listed below are T cell receptor beta chains from one sample, sequenced in a study of T cell responses to AZD1222 COVID-19 vaccine. Clones were sequenced by immunoSEQ multiplex PCR, and TCRdb holds only the in-frame ones, with some missing. The sample records roughly 150,000 clones, more than 80% being singletons. Material: peripheral blood, obtained on day 0 of AZD1222 vaccination. The source of these receptors is an adult in good health. The CDR3 runs from the conserved cysteine through the conserved F or W. A D gene is named only where the DNA matches it firmly. Clone size, where shown, is once, few, many, or a class for clones that have expanded.

cdr3_length | j_call | d_call | v_call | clone_size | cdr3_nt | cdr3_aa
15 | TRBJ2-2 | TRBD1 | TRBV9 | NA | TGTGCCAGCAGCGCCGGACAGGCCAACACCGGGGAGCTGTTTTTT | CASSAGQANTGELFF
13 | TRBJ1-2 | NA | TRBV30 | NA | TGTGCCTGGAGTAAGTGGGCGGCGTATGGCTACACCTTC | CAWSKWAAYGYTF
15 | TRBJ1-6 | TRBD1 | TRBV4-1 | once | TGCGCCAGCAGCCAACAGGGGGCATATAATTCACCCCTCCACTTT | CASSQQGAYNSPLHF
13 | TRBJ2-1 | NA | TRBV3-1/TRBV3-2 | NA | TGTGCCAGCAGCCAAAACAGTTACAATGAGCAGTTCTTC | CASSQNSYNEQFF
12 | TRBJ1-1 | TRBD1 | TRBV27 | NA | TGTGCCAGCAGTTCAGGGGGACCTGAAGCTTTCTTT | CASSSGGPEAFF
14 | TRBJ2-7 | TRBD1 | TRBV2 | NA | TGTGCCAGCCTTGAGACAGGGCTTCTCTACGAGCAGTACTTC | CASLETGLLYEQYF
15 | TRBJ2-3 | NA | TRBV9 | NA | TGTGCCAGCAGCGTCTCGTCCTTAGACGGGGATACGCAGTATTTT | CASSVSSLDGDTQYF
16 | TRBJ1-2 | NA | TRBV9 | NA | TGTGCCAGCAGCGTAGCCTCAGCAGGGGAGGGCTATGGCTACACCTTC | CASSVASAGEGYGYTF
13 | TRBJ2-7 | NA | TRBV5-4 | once | TGTGCCAGCAGCTTGAGTACAGGTTACGAGCAGTACTTC | CASSLSTGYEQYF
13 | TRBJ1-2 | TRBD1 | TRBV12-3/TRBV12-4 | once | TGTGCCAGCAGTCCGCAGGGGGCTGAAGGCTACACCTTC | CASSPQGAEGYTF
13 | TRBJ1-1 | NA | TRBV30 | NA | TGTGCCTGGATTGTTCCGGGGGGAGGTGAAGCTTTCTTT | CAWIVPGGGEAFF
14 | TRBJ2-3 | NA | TRBV2 | NA | TGTGCCAGCAGTGAAGCGAAAGAGTCAGATACGCAGTATTTT | CASSEAKESDTQYF
15 | TRBJ1-5 | TRBD1 | TRBV29-1 | NA | TGCAGCGTTGTGGAAACAGGGGGTGGCAATCAGCCCCAGCATTTT | CSVVETGGGNQPQHF
17 | TRBJ1-2 | NA | TRBV4-1 | NA | TGCGCCAGCAGCCAAGTTCTCGCATTAGAGCCTAACTATGGCTACACCTTC | CASSQVLALEPNYGYTF
14 | TRBJ1-1 | NA | TRBV12-5 | NA | TGTGCTAGTGGTTTGGGCCCACAGGTAAATGAAGCTTTCTTT | CASGLGPQVNEAFF
9 | TRBJ2-7 | NA | TRBV24-1 | NA | TGTCAACCGAGGGACGAGCAGTACTTC | CQPRDEQYF
16 | TRBJ2-2 | TRBD1 | TRBV9 | few | TGTGCCAGCAGCGTAAGGACAGGAGTCTCGGGTGGGGAGCTGTTTTTT | CASSVRTGVSGGELFF
15 | TRBJ2-7 | NA | TRBV18 | few | TGTGCCAGCTCACCACCAGGCCAAATGGGGTACGAGCAGTACTTC | CASSPPGQMGYEQYF
16 | TRBJ2-5 | TRBD1 | TRBV9 | NA | TGTGCCAGCAGCGACACCGGGACAGGGCTCACGGAGACCCAGTACTTC | CASSDTGTGLTETQYF
16 | TRBJ2-5 | TRBD2 | TRBV24-1 | NA | TGTGCCACCAGTGATTCCCCGGGACTAGGTCCAGAGACCCAGTACTTC | CATSDSPGLGPETQYF
15 | TRBJ1-5 | TRBD1 | TRBV18 | NA | TGTGCCAGCTCGCAACAGGGGTCGAGCAATCAGCCCCAGCATTTT | CASSQQGSSNQPQHF
15 | TRBJ1-1 | TRBD1 | TRBV6-4 | once | TGTGCCAGCAGTCAGACAGGGGGCCTGAGCACTGAAGCTTTCTTT | CASSQTGGLSTEAFF
15 | TRBJ2-7 | TRBD2 | TRBV4-1 | NA | TGCGCCAGCAGCCAAGCCGGGGGGGGCTCCTACGAGCAGTACTTC | CASSQAGGGSYEQYF
16 | TRBJ1-6 | TRBD1 | TRBV19 | once | TGTGCCAGTACCCACGGCGCCGGGACAGGGGGTTCACCCCTCCACTTT | CASTHGAGTGGSPLHF
16 | TRBJ1-6 | NA | TRBV5-1 | NA | TGCGCCAGCAGTGGGACAACGAGCTCCTATAATTCACCCCTCCACTTT | CASSGTTSSYNSPLHF
10 | TRBJ1-2 | NA | TRBV20-1 | NA | TGCAGTGCTATCCTTCGGACTTACACCTTC | CSAILRTYTF
15 | TRBJ1-2 | NA | TRBV19 | NA | TGTGCCAGTAGTCCCGGGGGGAGACCTAACTATGGCTACACCTTC | CASSPGGRPNYGYTF
14 | TRBJ1-2 | NA | TRBV5-1 | NA | TGCGCCAGCAGCTTTCAGAACAGGGAGAATGGCTACACCTTC | CASSFQNRENGYTF
14 | TRBJ1-2 | NA | TRBV9 | NA | TGTGCCAGCAGCGAGGGGGTTACTAACTATGGCTACACCTTC | CASSEGVTNYGYTF
14 | TRBJ2-3 | TRBD2 | TRBV2 | once | TGTGCCAGCAAGCGGGGGGGCGGGACAGATACGCAGTATTTT | CASKRGGGTDTQYF
15 | TRBJ1-3 | NA | TRBV28 | NA | TGTGCCAGCAGTTTACGAGGGGGGACTGGAAACACCATATATTTT | CASSLRGGTGNTIYF
14 | TRBJ1-4 | NA | TRBV10-3 | NA | TGTGCCATCAGTGAGTCGGGGGTGAGGGAAAAACTGTTTTTT | CAISESGVREKLFF
11 | TRBJ1-1 | NA | TRBV7-9 | NA | TGTGCCAGCAGCTTTCTTCGTGAAGCTTTCTTT | CASSFLREAFF
15 | TRBJ2-5 | TRBD1 | TRBV11-2 | NA | TGTGCCAGCAGCTTAGTGGGACAGCAACAAGAGACCCAGTACTTC | CASSLVGQQQETQYF
17 | TRBJ1-3 | NA | TRBV6-1 | NA | TGTGCCAGCAGCGAAGCACAGGGTTACAGCTCTGGAAACACCATATATTTT | CASSEAQGYSSGNTIYF
14 | TRBJ1-4 | NA | TRBV2 | NA | TGTGCCAGCAGTGACGGCAGGTTTAATGAAAAACTGTTTTTT | CASSDGRFNEKLFF
15 | TRBJ1-6 | NA | TRBV25-1 | once | TGTGCCAGCAGTCCCCTCACGGGAAATAATTCACCCCTCCACTTT | CASSPLTGNNSPLHF
14 | TRBJ1-1 | NA | TRBV7-2 | NA | TGTGCCAGCAGCTTAGGGACTTTGAACACTGAAGCTTTCTTT | CASSLGTLNTEAFF
17 | TRBJ2-1 | TRBD2 | TRBV5-4 | NA | TGTGCCAGCAGCTCACCCAGCGGGAGAGGGGGCTACAATGAGCAGTTCTTC | CASSSPSGRGGYNEQFF
13 | TRBJ1-5 | NA | TRBV30 | NA | TGTGCCTGGAGTGCCGCGGGCCATCAGCCCCAGCATTTT | CAWSAAGHQPQHF
15 | TRBJ1-2 | TRBD1 | TRBV4-1 | once | TGCGCCAGCAGCCCCCCGGGACAGATAAACTATGGCTACACCTTC | CASSPPGQINYGYTF
14 | TRBJ1-4 | TRBD1 | TRBV29-1 | NA | TGCAGCGTCTCCGCGGGACAGCTCAATGAAAAACTGTTTTTT | CSVSAGQLNEKLFF
14 | TRBJ2-7 | NA | TRBV14 | NA | TGTGCCAGCAGCCTTCAGGTGGGTCCCTACGAGCAGTACTTC | CASSLQVGPYEQYF
14 | TRBJ1-1 | NA | TRBV28 | NA | TGTGCCAGCAGTATCCCGCACAGGAACACTGAAGCTTTCTTT | CASSIPHRNTEAFF
12 | TRBJ1-4 | NA | TRBV29-1 | NA | TGCAGCGTTCAAAGACGTAATGAAAAACTGTTTTTT | CSVQRRNEKLFF
14 | TRBJ2-5 | NA | TRBV5-4 | few | TGTGCCAGCAGCTGGGCACCAAAACAAGAGACCCAGTACTTC | CASSWAPKQETQYF
16 | TRBJ2-7 | NA | TRBV5-1 | NA | TGCGCCAGCAGCTTGGCTGGGGGGTCTGGCTCCTACGAGCAGTACTTC | CASSLAGGSGSYEQYF
14 | TRBJ1-1 | TRBD1 | TRBV10-1 | NA | TGCGCCAGCAGTGAGGGACAGGGGACCACTGAAGCTTTCTTT | CASSEGQGTTEAFF
11 | TRBJ2-5 | NA | TRBV12-3/TRBV12-4 | NA | TGTGCCAGCAGTTTACTGGAGACCCAGTACTTC | CASSLLETQYF
11 | TRBJ2-2 | NA | TRBV30 | NA | TGTGCCTGGAGGCGAACCGGGGAGCTGTTTTTT | CAWRRTGELFF
15 | TRBJ2-1 | NA | TRBV29-1 | NA | TGCAGCGTTCAAGGTACGGACAGAATCTACAATGAGCAGTTCTTC | CSVQGTDRIYNEQFF
14 | TRBJ2-6 | NA | TRBV5-1 | NA | TGCGCCACTCATACGGGGTCTGGGGCCAACGTCCTGACTTTC | CATHTGSGANVLTF
16 | TRBJ1-5 | NA | TRBV28 | NA | TGTGCCAGCAGTTTATCGGGCGGGGGGATGGATCAGCCCCAGCATTTT | CASSLSGGGMDQPQHF